This is a list of T cell receptor beta chains from one sample in a study of shared clonotypes between healthy human individuals. The table came from immunoSEQ multiplex PCR; TCRdb's copy has only in-frame clones and leaves some out. This sample has approximately 2,300,000 clones; approximately 90% occur once, and the top ten carry approximately 0.39%. The sequencing sample was made of naive CD4+ T cells from PBMCs. The receptors stem from a man aged 18 to 29 in good health. Some clones in this sample may be carry-over from other donors' samples. CDR3s include the opening cysteine and the closing phenylalanine or tryptophan. The D gene is left open where the match is weak. Only part of the rows carry a size: once, few, many, or a class if the clone is expanded.

TRBJ1-5 . TRBV11-2 . CASSLRSDASNQPQHF TGTGCCAGCAGCTTAAGAAGTGATGCGAGCAATCAGCCCCAGCATTTT
TRBJ2-5 . TRBV5-1 . CASSPRGSSWETQYF TGCGCCAGCAGCCCGAGGGGCAGCTCGTGGGAGACCCAGTACTTC
TRBJ2-1 . TRBV9 TRBD2 CASPVGRGTYNEQFF TGTGCCAGCCCGGTTGGGCGGGGGACTTACAATGAGCAGTTCTTC
TRBJ2-1 . TRBV28 TRBD2 CASSSRLAGDYNEQFF TGTGCCAGCAGTTCCCGACTAGCGGGAGACTACAATGAGCAGTTCTTC
TRBJ2-7 . TRBV28 TRBD2 CASGGGRGLAGGGYEQYF TGTGCCTCCGGGGGGGGGCGAGGGCTAGCGGGAGGCGGGTACGAGCAGTACTTC
TRBJ2-2 . TRBV14 TRBD2 CASSRGLAGPGGELFF TGTGCCAGCAGCAGAGGACTAGCGGGACCCGGAGGGGAGCTGTTTTTT
TRBJ1-2 . TRBV21-1 . CARKYRDRGGYTF TGTGCCAGAAAATACCGGGACAGGGGAGGCTACACCTTC
TRBJ2-7 . TRBV4-1 . CASSHKSTYREDEQYF TGCGCCAGCAGCCACAAATCAACATACAGGGAAGACGAGCAGTACTTC
TRBJ1-2 . TRBV4-1 TRBD1 CASSPADTTGALGYTF TGCGCCAGCAGCCCCGCCGACACGACAGGGGCCCTTGGCTACACCTTC
TRBJ1-1 . TRBV7-2 . CASSGRRSTEAFF TGTGCCAGCAGCGGCCGACGCAGCACTGAAGCTTTCTTT
TRBJ2-1 . TRBV5-5 . CASSLGGTVDNEQFF TGTGCCAGCAGCTTGGGAGGGACGGTGGACAATGAGCAGTTCTTC
TRBJ1-1 . TRBV7-3 . CASSKTGRGNTEAFF TGTGCCAGCAGCAAAACGGGCAGGGGGAACACTGAAGCTTTCTTT
TRBJ1-4 . TRBV28 . CASSALMRTRAQTGEKLFF TGTGCCAGCAGTGCATTAATGAGGACGAGAGCCCAAACGGGTGAAAAACTGTTTTTT
TRBJ2-3 . TRBV25-1 . CASSDDGFTDTQYF TGTGCCAGCAGTGATGACGGGTTCACAGATACGCAGTATTTT
TRBJ2-3 . TRBV29-1 . CSVEDKYTDTQYF TGCAGCGTTGAAGATAAGTACACAGATACGCAGTATTTT
TRBJ2-3 . TRBV5-1 TRBD1 CASSPSGTGGDTQYF TGCGCCAGCAGCCCATCCGGGACAGGGGGAGATACGCAGTATTTT
TRBJ2-3 . TRBV19 TRBD1 CASSARQGGTDTQYF TGTGCCAGTAGTGCCAGGCAGGGGGGCACAGATACGCAGTATTTT
TRBJ2-3 . TRBV7-9 . CASSSDRPYTDTQYF TGTGCCAGCAGCTCCGACAGGCCATACACAGATACGCAGTATTTT
TRBJ2-7 once TRBV28 . CASSYELGSYEQYF TGTGCCAGCAGTTACGAATTGGGGTCCTACGAGCAGTACTTC
TRBJ2-3 . TRBV11-2 TRBD2 CASRSTAGDGTDTQYF TGTGCCAGCAGATCAACAGCGGGAGACGGGACAGATACGCAGTATTTT
TRBJ2-5 once TRBV7-8 . CASKPENLGETQYF TGTGCCAGCAAACCTGAGAACCTGGGAGAGACCCAGTACTTC
TRBJ1-5 once TRBV7-9 TRBD1 CASSLGQGVQPQHF TGTGCCAGCAGCCTTGGACAGGGAGTTCAGCCCCAGCATTTT
TRBJ2-5 . TRBV7-3 . CASSLAPAGETQYF TGTGCCAGCAGCTTGGCCCCCGCGGGAGAGACCCAGTACTTC
TRBJ2-1 . TRBV28 . CASSFFRGDHNEQFF TGTGCCAGCAGTTTCTTTAGAGGGGATCACAATGAGCAGTTCTTC
TRBJ2-3 . TRBV7-2 . CASSLVGHPTDTQYF TGTGCCAGCAGCTTAGTGGGACACCCCACAGATACGCAGTATTTT
TRBJ2-2 . TRBV18 TRBD2 CASSPPGGRASGELFF TGTGCCAGCTCACCACCGGGCGGGAGGGCCTCCGGGGAGCTGTTTTTT
TRBJ2-5 . TRBV19 TRBD2 CASSKAGSLETQYF TGTGCCAGTAGTAAAGCGGGAAGTTTGGAGACCCAGTACTTC
TRBJ2-1 . TRBV6-5 TRBD2 CASRAGLAEYNEQFF TGTGCCAGCAGGGCGGGACTAGCGGAGTACAATGAGCAGTTCTTC